This TCR beta chain was obtained from a study of control samples from healthy donors and cancer patients. The sample holds a few counts of this clone. The sample has other DNA sequences that encode this CDR3 too. Assay: immunoSEQ multiplex PCR; the TCRdb copy retains only in-frame clones and omits some. The sample includes about 120,000 clones, roughly 87% of them seen just once. Trimming removed 5 bases at V and 1 base at J, with 2 bases between. Germline V gives CDR1 MGHDK, CDR2 SYGVNS. The length of the CDR3 is 11 residues. The chain links TRBV25-1 to TRBJ1-1, with no clear D. The sequencing sample was made of blood. This TCR came from a man aged 18-30 years in good health. CDR3 sequence: CASSRNTEAFF. CDR3 bases: TGTGCCAGCAGTCGGAACACTGAAGCTTTCTTT.